Below are 30 T cell receptor beta chains sequenced from a single sample in a study of cytotoxic CD8 clonotypes in ibrutinib-treated CLL. Generated by immunoSEQ multiplex PCR, the TCRdb table keeps only in-frame clones and is missing some. The sample lists fewer than 25,000 clones, just under 80% occurring once. Sequenced material: PBMCs, taken before ibrutinib treatment. The receptors were gathered from a human donor with chronic lymphocytic leukemia.

V is TRBV6-6 and J is TRBJ2-3; D might be TRBD1 (5 bases). Trimming stripped 7 bases from V and 0 bases from J, with 8 bases between. Germline CDR1 and CDR2: MNHNY and SVGAGI (reference sequence). The CDR3 spans 13 residues. The CDR3 DNA reads TGTGCCAGCACCAAGGGGAGCACAGATACGCAGTATTTT. It yields the protein CASTKGSTDTQYF.

About this clone itself: A much more abundant neighbour one base away suggests this may be a read error. The genes are TRBV7-9 and TRBJ2-7; D gene uncertain. V gave up 1 base and J gave up 2 bases, with 3 bases separating them. The CDR3 sequence is 12 residues long. Per the germline V gene, CDR1 is SEHNR and CDR2 is FQNEAQ (reference sequence). The CDR3 loop reads CASSLGAYEQYF. CDR3 nucleotides: TGTGCCAGCAGCTTAGGTGCCTACGAGCAGTACTTC.

This chain connects TRBV5-4 to TRBJ2-5, with a weak D call TRBD1 (6 bases). Deletions cut 0 bases from V and 5 bases from J, with 8 bases between. The CDR3 contains 13 residues. Germline CDR1 reads SGHNT; CDR2 reads YYREEE (reference sequence). The CDR3: CASSLGQGETQYF. In nucleotides, the CDR3 is TGTGCCAGCAGCTTGGGGCAGGGGGAGACCCAGTACTTC.

This sequence joins TRBV5-1 and TRBJ2-1, with 7 bases matching TRBD2. V lost 0 bases, J lost 9 bases, and 6 bases stayed unmatched. This CDR3 spans 14 amino acids. Per the germline V gene, CDR1 is SGHRS and CDR2 is YFSETQ. CDR3 bases: TGCGCCAGCAGCTTGGTAGCGCTAGCGGCTGAGCAGTTCTTC. This codes for CASSLVALAAEQFF.

The CDR3 DNA follows: TGTGCCAGCAGCCCCCAACCCAGTGAAAAACTGTTTTTT. It codes for CASSPQPSEKLFF. The chain joins TRBV5-6 to TRBJ1-4, with D hard to call. Trimming shortened V by 4 bases and J by 7 bases, and 11 bases separated the two germline ends. This CDR3 has 13 residues. Germline CDR1 SGHDT, CDR2 YYEEEE.

V usage is TRBV5-8 and J usage is TRBJ2-5; 9 nucleotides agree with TRBD2. Per the germline V gene, CDR1 is SGHTS and CDR2 is YDEGEE. This CDR3 region has 17 residues. The V gene end was trimmed by 5 bases and the J gene end by 3 bases; junction bases not matched to a gene: 14. The CDR3 protein is CASSSLSGVAGEETQYF. The CDR3 DNA sequence: TGTGCCAGCAGTTCCCTGTCGGGCGTAGCGGGAGAAGAGACCCAGTACTTC.

In regard to this clone: Other DNA sequences in this specimen translate into the identical CDR3. V and J are TRBV28 and TRBJ1-2; 9 positions agree with TRBD1. The germline gives CDR1 MDHEN, CDR2 SYDVKM. The CDR3 spans 13 residues. Trimming removed 5 bases from V and 8 bases from J; junction bases left unmatched: 6. The CDR3 nucleotides read TGTGCCAGCAGTCCGTCGACAGGGGGGGGCTACACCTTC. Its translation: CASSPSTGGGYTF.

This chain links TRBV25-1 with TRBJ2-3; TRBD1 matches at 10 bases. Unmatched junction bases numbered 6, after V lost 1 base and J lost 5 bases. Looked up from germline, CDR1 is MGHDK and CDR2 is SYGVNS. The CDR3 is made up of 16 amino acids. Here the CDR3 DNA reads TGTGCCAGCAGTGAATTAGGGACAGGGGCGGGAGATACGCAGTATTTT. Its translation: CASSELGTGAGDTQYF. Supplemented by reference TRBV25-1 and TRBJ2-3, the full variable domain reads EADIYQTPRYLVIGTGKKITLECSQTMGHDKMYWYQQDPGMELHLIHYSYGVNSTEKGDLSSESTVSRIRTEHFPLTLESARPSHTSQYLCASSELGTGAGDTQYFGPGTRLTVL.

The chain combines TRBV10-3 with TRBJ2-4; TRBD1 agrees at 8 bases. This CDR3 contains 15 residues. Germline trimming cut 2 bases from V and 4 bases from J; bases unmatched to any gene: 4. In germline, CDR1 is ENHRY, CDR2 SYGVKD. CDR3 region: CAISETGGMKNIQYF. The CDR3 DNA reads TGTGCCATCAGTGAGACAGGGGGAATGAAAAACATTCAGTACTTC.

This chain connects TRBV18 to TRBJ2-1, with TRBD2 as a possible D gene (5 bases). This CDR3 is built from 12 residues. Trimming cost V 3 bases and J 8 bases, with 8 bases left between them. Germline V lookup: CDR1 KGHSH, CDR2 LQKENI. The CDR3 protein is CASSPVAYEQFF. CDR3 bases: TGTGCCAGCTCACCTGTAGCGTATGAGCAGTTCTTC.

The chain links TRBV7-6 to TRBJ2-5; D possibly uses TRBD1 or TRBD2 (6 bases each). The V gene's germline CDR1 is SGHVS and CDR2 FNYEAQ. CDR3 size: 13 residues. With 5 bases removed from V and 3 bases from J, the gap between germline ends came to 10 bases. The CDR3 loop reads CASSPGGKETQYF. The CDR3, as DNA: TGTGCCAGCAGCCCCGGGGGCAAAGAGACCCAGTACTTC.

This chain connects TRBV5-6 to TRBJ1-2, with a tentative D call TRBD1 (5 bases). V was pared by 2 bases and J by 1 base, with 12 bases between. Germline CDR1 is SGHDT and CDR2 is YYEEEE. The CDR3 contains 15 residues. Written as DNA, the CDR3 is TGTGCCAGCAGCTTACCAGGGAAGAATAACTATGGCTACACCTTC. This translates into CASSLPGKNNYGYTF. Looking up the rest from reference TRBV5-6 and TRBJ1-2 gives the full variable domain: DAGVTQSPTHLIKTRGQQVTLRCSPKSGHDTVSWYQQALGQGPQFIFQYYEEEERQRGNFPDRFSGHQFPNYSSELNVNALLLGDSALYLCASSLPGKNNYGYTFGSGTRLTVV.

The chain uses TRBV19 and TRBJ1-2; D may be TRBD1 (6 bases). CDR1 LNHDA and CDR2 SQIVND come from the germline V gene (reference sequence). This CDR3 region has 14 residues. V lost 7 bases and J 4 bases, leaving 16 bases between the germline ends. DNA of the CDR3: TGTGCCAGTACCTCGACCGAGGGGGGCTATGGCTACACCTTC. It specifies CASTSTEGGYGYTF.

The chain employs TRBV7-9 and TRBJ2-3; 7 bases agree with TRBD2. V was clipped by 4 bases and J by 3 bases; unmatched bases: 7. Germline loops: CDR1 SEHNR, CDR2 FQNEAQ (reference sequence). This CDR3 has 15 amino acids. This CDR3 is CASSSLRGRTDTQYF. The CDR3 region has the DNA TGTGCCAGCAGCTCCCTGCGGGGGAGGACAGATACGCAGTATTTT.

This clone was seen a few times. V is TRBV5-6 and J is TRBJ2-7; TRBD1 matches at 7 bases. Losses at the gene ends were 6 bases for V and 2 bases for J; bases not matched to a gene: 5. Germline CDR1 and CDR2: SGHDT and YYEEEE. This CDR3 spans 13 amino acids. CDR3 in DNA: TGTGCCAGCAACTACAGGGGCCCCTACGAGCAGTACTTC. It specifies CASNYRGPYEQYF.

This clone was counted only a few times. The chain uses TRBV2 and TRBJ1-5; 8 nucleotides align to TRBD1. V was clipped by 3 bases and J by 6 bases; unmatched bases: 4. Germline CDR1 and CDR2: SNHLY and FYNNEI. The CDR3 has 14 residues. CDR3 coding DNA: TGTGCCAGCAGTGACAGGGGGCGCGGTCAGCCCCAGCATTTT. This sequence encodes CASSDRGRGQPQHF.

This chain joins TRBV5-1 and TRBJ2-1, with TRBD2 matching over 16 bases. V shed 4 bases, J shed 7 bases, and the junction held 11 bases outside the gene matches. The CDR3 extends over 18 amino acids. CDR1 and CDR2 (germline): SGHRS, YFSETQ. CDR3 coding DNA: TGCGCCAGCAGCCCGGGACTAGCGGGAGGGCCGTGGACGAATGAGCAGTTCTTC. As protein: CASSPGLAGGPWTNEQFF.

This chain joins TRBV11-3 and TRBJ1-5; 10 bases match TRBD1. CDR3 length equals 17 residues. CDR1 is SGHNT, CDR2 YENEEA, per germline. The V and J ends lost 5 bases and 2 bases, in that order; junction bases with no gene match: 9. CDR3 residues: CASSPGTGECCNQPQHF. The DNA of the CDR3 is TGTGCCAGCAGCCCCGGGACAGGGGAGTGTTGCAATCAGCCCCAGCATTTT.

The V call is TRBV28, the J call TRBJ2-3, with D perhaps given as TRBD1 or TRBD2 (5 bases each). Germline values: CDR1 MDHEN, CDR2 SYDVKM. V was cut by 4 bases and J by 14 bases, with 19 bases left in between. This CDR3 contains 13 residues. The CDR3 bases are TGTGCCAGCAGTTCACCGCAGGGAGTTCGTCGGTATTTT. Translated: CASSSPQGVRRYF. Filled out from reference TRBV28 and TRBJ2-3, the complete variable domain reads DVKVTQSSRYLVKRTGEKVFLECVQDMDHENMFWYRQDPGLGLRLIYFSYDVKMKEKGDIPEGYSVSREKKERFSLILESASTNQTSMYLCASSSPQGVRRYFGPGTRLTVL.

This rearrangement joins TRBV7-2 to TRBJ2-7; 10 bases agree with TRBD1. Germline lookup yields CDR1 SGHTA and CDR2 FQGNSA. J was trimmed by 3 bases and V by 1 base; bases with no gene match: 3. The CDR3 is made up of 15 amino acids. This CDR3 is CASSLGQGAYYEQYF. Here the CDR3 DNA reads TGTGCCAGCAGCTTAGGACAGGGGGCTTACTACGAGCAGTACTTC.

V usage is TRBV19 and J usage is TRBJ1-2; possible D gene TRBD1, 5 bases. Germline values: CDR1 LNHDA, CDR2 SQIVND (reference sequence). There are 16 residues in the CDR3. Between the trimmed V and J ends, which lost 2 bases and 5 bases, there was a span of 18 bases. Here the CDR3 reads CASSINSGTPIYGYTF. The CDR3 nucleotides are TGTGCCAGTAGTATAAACTCCGGGACCCCCATATATGGCTACACCTTC. Full variable domain (missing parts from reference TRBV19 and TRBJ1-2): DGGITQSPKYLFRKEGQNVTLSCEQNLNHDAMYWYRQDPGQGLRLIYYSQIVNDFQKGDIAEGYSVSREKKESFPLTVTSAQKNPTAFYLCASSINSGTPIYGYTFGSGTRLTVV.

This rearrangement joins TRBV14 to TRBJ1-2, with 7 bases matching TRBD1. CDR1 is SGHDN and CDR2 is FVKESK in the germline V gene. After removal of 1 base from V and 8 bases from J, the junction contained 10 bases not matched to a gene. The CDR3 has 15 amino acids. The CDR3 loop reads CASSQGGTAILGYTF. For the CDR3, the DNA is TGTGCCAGCAGCCAAGGCGGGACAGCTATTTTAGGCTACACCTTC.

The gene calls are TRBV7-2 and TRBJ1-2; D remains unclear. Between the trimmed V and J ends, which lost 0 bases and 5 bases, there was a span of 10 bases. Germline loops: CDR1 SGHTA, CDR2 FQGNSA. This CDR3 contains 14 residues. The CDR3 nucleotides are TGTGCCAGCAGCTTAGCGCCCCAGTCATATGGCTACACCTTC. Protein product: CASSLAPQSYGYTF.

The rearrangement uses TRBV10-1 and TRBJ2-7; D is unresolved. V lost 10 bases and J 6 bases, leaving 16 bases between the germline ends. CDR1 is WNHNN, CDR2 SYGVQD, per germline (reference sequence). The CDR3 runs 12 residues. The CDR3 sequence: CATSGALGEQYF. CDR3 in DNA: TGCGCCACCTCTGGAGCCTTGGGCGAGCAGTACTTC.

This chain uses TRBV6-7 with TRBJ1-1, with a tentative D call TRBD1 (5 bases). TRBV6-7 is given ORF status, its function remaining uncertain. The V and J ends lost 8 bases and 5 bases respectively, with 18 bases between them. There are 14 residues in the CDR3. CDR3 bases: TGTGCCAGCCAAGTCAGGAAAGCAGGGACTGAAGCTTTCTTT. Protein sequence: CASQVRKAGTEAFF.

The chain carries TRBV18 and TRBJ1-1; D may be TRBD1 (6 bases). This CDR3 has 12 amino acids. The V gene lost 8 bases and the J gene lost 5 bases, with 12 bases spanning the gap. CDR1 is KGHSH and CDR2 is LQKENI in the germline V gene. CDR3 amino acids: CASTQGRTEAFF. DNA of the CDR3: TGTGCCAGCACCCAGGGGAGGACTGAAGCTTTCTTT.

The chain employs TRBV5-1 and TRBJ2-5, with D perhaps TRBD1 or TRBD2 (5 bases each). The CDR3 extends over 15 amino acids. Trimming removed 4 bases at V and 2 bases at J, with 15 bases between. Per germline, CDR1 SGHRS and CDR2 YFSETQ. For the CDR3, the DNA is TGCGCCAGCAGCCGGGACGCAAGAGGACAAGAGACCCAGTACTTC. It codes for CASSRDARGQETQYF.

CDR3 protein: CASNLGGLRGPAAEQFF. DNA for the CDR3: TGTGCCAGCAACTTAGGGGGGCTCCGCGGGCCTGCCGCTGAGCAGTTCTTC. The V gene is TRBV27, the J gene TRBJ2-1; the D call may be TRBD1 or TRBD2 (6 bases each). Trimming left V 7 bases short and J 9 bases short, with 28 bases between. In germline, CDR1 is MNHEY, CDR2 SMNVEV (reference sequence). The CDR3 runs to 17 residues.

The gene calls are TRBV5-1 and TRBJ1-2; 7 bases align to TRBD1. V was clipped by 0 bases and J by 4 bases; unmatched bases: 9. The CDR3 covers 16 residues. Germline CDR1 reads SGHRS; CDR2 reads YFSETQ. The CDR3 DNA is TGCGCCAGCAGCTTGGCCGCCGGGACAGATACCTATGGCTACACCTTC. It encodes CASSLAAGTDTYGYTF.

The genes are TRBV11-2 and TRBJ1-1; D is uncertain. Germline-derived CDR1 and CDR2 are SGHAT and FQNNGV. The CDR3 totals 16 residues. Trimming shortened V by 5 bases and J by 0 bases, and 16 bases separated the two germline ends. CDR3 nucleotide sequence: TGTGCCAGCAGCAGAGGGCTGGGAGGGTTGAACACTGAAGCTTTCTTT. The encoded protein is CASSRGLGGLNTEAFF.